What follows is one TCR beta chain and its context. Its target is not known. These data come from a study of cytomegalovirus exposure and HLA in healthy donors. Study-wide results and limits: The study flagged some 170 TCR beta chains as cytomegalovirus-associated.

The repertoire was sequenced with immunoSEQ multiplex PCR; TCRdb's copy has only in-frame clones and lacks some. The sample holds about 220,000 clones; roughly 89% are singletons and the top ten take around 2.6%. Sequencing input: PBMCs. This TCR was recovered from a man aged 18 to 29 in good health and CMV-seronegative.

The CDR3 reads CASSKGDTDYGYTF. CDR3 DNA sequence: TGTGCCAGCAGCAAAGGCGATACCGACTATGGCTACACCTTC. V and J are TRBV21-1 and TRBJ1-2. TRBV21-1 is a recognized pseudogene. The CDR3 is made up of 14 amino acids.